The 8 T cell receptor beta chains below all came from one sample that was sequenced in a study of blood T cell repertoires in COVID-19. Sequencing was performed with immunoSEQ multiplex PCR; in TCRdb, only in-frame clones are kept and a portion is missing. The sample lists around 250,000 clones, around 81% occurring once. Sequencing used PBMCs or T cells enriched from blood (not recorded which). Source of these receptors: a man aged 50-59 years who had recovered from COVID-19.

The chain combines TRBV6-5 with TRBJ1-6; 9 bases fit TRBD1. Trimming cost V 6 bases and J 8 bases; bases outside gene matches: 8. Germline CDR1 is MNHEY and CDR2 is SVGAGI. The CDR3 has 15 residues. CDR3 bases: TGTGCCAGCAGCACCAGCCGGGACAGGGATTCACCCCTCCACTTT. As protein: CASSTSRDRDSPLHF.

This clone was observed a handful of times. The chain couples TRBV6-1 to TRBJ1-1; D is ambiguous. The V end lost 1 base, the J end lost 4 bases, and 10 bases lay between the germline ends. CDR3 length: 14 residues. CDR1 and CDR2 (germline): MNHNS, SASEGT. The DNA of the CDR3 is TGTGCCAGCAGTGAAGTTAGAGGGATCACTGAAGCTTTCTTT. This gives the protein CASSEVRGITEAFF.

The CDR3 reads CASSLGEGVYGYTF. The CDR3 nucleotides read TGTGCCAGCAGCTTAGGGGAGGGGGTATATGGCTACACCTTC. The rearrangement joins TRBV7-9 to TRBJ1-2, with a tentative D call TRBD1 (6 bases). There are 14 residues in the CDR3. Germline lookup yields CDR1 SEHNR and CDR2 FQNEAQ (reference sequence). Trimming took 1 base from V and 5 from J, leaving 11 bases between them.

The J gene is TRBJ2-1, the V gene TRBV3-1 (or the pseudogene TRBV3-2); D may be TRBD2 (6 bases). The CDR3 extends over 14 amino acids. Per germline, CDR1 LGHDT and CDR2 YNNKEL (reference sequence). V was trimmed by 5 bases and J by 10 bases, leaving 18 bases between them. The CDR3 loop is CASSSGTQVTEQFF. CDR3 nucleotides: TGTGCCAGCAGCTCCGGGACTCAAGTCACGGAGCAGTTCTTC.

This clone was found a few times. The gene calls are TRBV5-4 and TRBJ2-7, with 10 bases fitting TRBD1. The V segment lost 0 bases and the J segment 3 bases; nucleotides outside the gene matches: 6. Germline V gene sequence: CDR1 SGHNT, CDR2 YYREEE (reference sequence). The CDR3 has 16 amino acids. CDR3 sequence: CASSLVPGQGFYEQYF. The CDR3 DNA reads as TGTGCCAGCAGCTTGGTCCCGGGACAGGGGTTCTACGAGCAGTACTTC.

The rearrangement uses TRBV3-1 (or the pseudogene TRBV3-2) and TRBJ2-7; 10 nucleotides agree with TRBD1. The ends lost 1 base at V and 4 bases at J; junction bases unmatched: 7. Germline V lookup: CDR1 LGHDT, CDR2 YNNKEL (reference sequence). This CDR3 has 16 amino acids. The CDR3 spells CASSQVAGQGTYEQYF. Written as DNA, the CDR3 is TGTGCCAGCAGCCAAGTTGCGGGACAGGGGACTTACGAGCAGTACTTC.

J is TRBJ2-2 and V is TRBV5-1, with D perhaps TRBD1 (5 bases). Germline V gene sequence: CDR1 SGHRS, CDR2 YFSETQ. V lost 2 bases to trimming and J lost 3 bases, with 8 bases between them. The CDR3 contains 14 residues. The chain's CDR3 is CASSLDSHTGELFF. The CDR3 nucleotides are TGCGCCAGCAGCTTAGACAGCCACACCGGGGAGCTGTTTTTT. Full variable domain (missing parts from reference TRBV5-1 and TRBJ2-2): KAGVTQTPRYLIKTRGQQVTLSCSPISGHRSVSWYQQTPGQGLQFLFEYFSETQRNKGNFPGRFSGRQFSNSRSEMNVSTLELGDSALYLCASSLDSHTGELFFGEGSRLTVL.

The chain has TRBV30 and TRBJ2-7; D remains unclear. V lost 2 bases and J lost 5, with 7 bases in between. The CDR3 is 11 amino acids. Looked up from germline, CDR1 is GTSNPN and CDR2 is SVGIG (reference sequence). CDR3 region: CAWSFIHEQYF. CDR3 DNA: TGTGCCTGGAGTTTTATCCACGAGCAGTACTTC.